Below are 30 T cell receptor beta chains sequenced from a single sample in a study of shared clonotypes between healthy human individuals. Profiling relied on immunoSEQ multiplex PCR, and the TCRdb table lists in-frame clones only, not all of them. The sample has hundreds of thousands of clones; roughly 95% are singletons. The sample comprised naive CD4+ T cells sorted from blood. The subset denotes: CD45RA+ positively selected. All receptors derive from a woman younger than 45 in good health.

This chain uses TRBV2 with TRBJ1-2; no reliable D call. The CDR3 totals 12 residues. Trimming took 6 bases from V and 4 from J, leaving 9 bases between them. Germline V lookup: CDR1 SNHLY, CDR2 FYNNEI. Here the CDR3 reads CASRPGPYGYTF. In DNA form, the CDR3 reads TGTGCCAGCAGGCCAGGCCCCTATGGCTACACCTTC.

The CDR3 here is CASSKGQDYEQYF. The CDR3, as DNA: TGTGCCAGCTCAAAGGGACAGGATTACGAGCAGTACTTC. The chain joins TRBV18 to TRBJ2-7, with 8 bases that match TRBD1. Per germline, CDR1 KGHSH and CDR2 LQKENI. This CDR3 spans 13 amino acids. V trimming: 5 bases; J trimming: 4 bases; junction bases outside the gene matches: 4.

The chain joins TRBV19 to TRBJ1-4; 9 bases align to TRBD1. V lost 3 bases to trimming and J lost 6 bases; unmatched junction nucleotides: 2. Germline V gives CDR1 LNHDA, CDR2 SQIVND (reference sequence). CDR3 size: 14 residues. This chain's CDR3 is CASSMTGGYEKLFF. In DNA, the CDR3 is TGTGCCAGTAGTATGACAGGGGGATATGAAAAACTGTTTTTT.

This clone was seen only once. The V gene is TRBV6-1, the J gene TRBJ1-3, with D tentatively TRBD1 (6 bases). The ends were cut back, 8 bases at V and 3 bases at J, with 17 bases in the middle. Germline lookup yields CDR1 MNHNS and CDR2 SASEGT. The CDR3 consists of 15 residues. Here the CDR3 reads CASSTGGIYGNTIYF. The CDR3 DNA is TGTGCCAGCTCGACAGGTGGGATTTATGGAAACACCATATATTTT.

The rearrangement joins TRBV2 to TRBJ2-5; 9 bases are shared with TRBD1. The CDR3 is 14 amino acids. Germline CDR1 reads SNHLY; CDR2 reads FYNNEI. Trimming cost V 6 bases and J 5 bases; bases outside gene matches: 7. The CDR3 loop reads CASSVGDRVETQYF. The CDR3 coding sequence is TGTGCCAGCAGCGTGGGGGACAGGGTGGAGACCCAGTACTTC.

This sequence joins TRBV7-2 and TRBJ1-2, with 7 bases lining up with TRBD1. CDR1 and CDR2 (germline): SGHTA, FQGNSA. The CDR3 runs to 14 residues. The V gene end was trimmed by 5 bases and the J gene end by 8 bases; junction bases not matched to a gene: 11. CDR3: CASSNTDRVGGYTF. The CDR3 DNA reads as TGTGCCAGCAGCAATACAGACAGGGTAGGAGGCTACACCTTC.

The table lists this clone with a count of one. The CDR3 nucleotides are TGTGCCAGTAGGGTAGCGGGATTAGGAGATACGCAGTATTTT. Its protein product is CASRVAGLGDTQYF. V is TRBV19 and J is TRBJ2-3, with TRBD2 matching 8 bases. V shed 6 bases, J shed 5 bases, and the junction held 7 bases outside the gene matches. Germline V gene lookup returns CDR1 LNHDA and CDR2 SQIVND (reference sequence). The CDR3 contains 14 residues.

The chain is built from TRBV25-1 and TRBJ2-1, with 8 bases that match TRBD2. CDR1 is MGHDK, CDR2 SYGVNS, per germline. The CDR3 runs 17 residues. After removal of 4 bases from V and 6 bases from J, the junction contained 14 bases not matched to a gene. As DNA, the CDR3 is TGTGCCAGCAGTGGGAGTGTTGCGGGAGGCCTCCTCAATGAGCAGTTCTTC. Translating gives CASSGSVAGGLLNEQFF.

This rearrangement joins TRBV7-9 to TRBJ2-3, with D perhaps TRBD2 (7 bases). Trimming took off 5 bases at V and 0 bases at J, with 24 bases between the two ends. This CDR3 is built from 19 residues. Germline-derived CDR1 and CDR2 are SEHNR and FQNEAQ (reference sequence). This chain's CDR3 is CASSGQRGRALRSTDTQYF. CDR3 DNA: TGTGCCAGCAGCGGACAGCGAGGGAGGGCCCTCAGGAGCACAGATACGCAGTATTTT.

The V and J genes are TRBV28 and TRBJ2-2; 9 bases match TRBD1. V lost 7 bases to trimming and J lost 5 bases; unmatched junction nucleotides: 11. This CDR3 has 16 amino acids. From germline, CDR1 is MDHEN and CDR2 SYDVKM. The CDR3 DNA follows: TGTGCCAGCACCCAAACAGGGGGCGCGGAGACCGGGGAGCTGTTTTTT. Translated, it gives CASTQTGGAETGELFF.

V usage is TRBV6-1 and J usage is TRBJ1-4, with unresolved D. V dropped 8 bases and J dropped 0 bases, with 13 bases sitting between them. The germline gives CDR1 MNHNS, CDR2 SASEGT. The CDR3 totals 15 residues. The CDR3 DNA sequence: TGTGCCAGCTTCACCTTTCAAACAACTAATGAAAAACTGTTTTTT. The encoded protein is CASFTFQTTNEKLFF.

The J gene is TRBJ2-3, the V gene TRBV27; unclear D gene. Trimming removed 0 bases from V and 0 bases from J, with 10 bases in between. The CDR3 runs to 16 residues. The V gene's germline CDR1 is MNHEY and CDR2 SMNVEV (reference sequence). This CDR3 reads CASSLSNPPSTDTQYF. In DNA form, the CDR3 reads TGTGCCAGCAGTTTATCGAACCCACCTAGCACAGATACGCAGTATTTT.

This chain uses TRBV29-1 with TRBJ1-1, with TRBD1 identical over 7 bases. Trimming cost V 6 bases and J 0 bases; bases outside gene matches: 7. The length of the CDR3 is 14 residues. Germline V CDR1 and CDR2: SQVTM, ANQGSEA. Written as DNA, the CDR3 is TGCAGCGTAAATGACAGGGTACTGAACACTGAAGCTTTCTTT. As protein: CSVNDRVLNTEAFF.

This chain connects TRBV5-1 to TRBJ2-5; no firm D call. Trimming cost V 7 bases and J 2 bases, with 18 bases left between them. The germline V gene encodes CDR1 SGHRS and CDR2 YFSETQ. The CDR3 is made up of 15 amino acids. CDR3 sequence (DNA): TGCGCCAGCTCCCGAAGTGGGGTCGCTCAAGAGACCCAGTACTTC. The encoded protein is CASSRSGVAQETQYF. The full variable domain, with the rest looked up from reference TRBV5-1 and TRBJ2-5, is KAGVTQTPRYLIKTRGQQVTLSCSPISGHRSVSWYQQTPGQGLQFLFEYFSETQRNKGNFPGRFSGRQFSNSRSEMNVSTLELGDSALYLCASSRSGVAQETQYFGPGTRLLVL.

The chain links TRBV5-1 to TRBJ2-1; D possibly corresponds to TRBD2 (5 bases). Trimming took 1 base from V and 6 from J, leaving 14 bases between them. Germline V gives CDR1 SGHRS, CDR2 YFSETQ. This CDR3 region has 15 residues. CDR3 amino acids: CASSLSDGESNEQFF. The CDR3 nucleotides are TGCGCCAGCAGCTTGTCTGACGGGGAGAGCAATGAGCAGTTCTTC. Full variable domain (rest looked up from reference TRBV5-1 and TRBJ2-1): KAGVTQTPRYLIKTRGQQVTLSCSPISGHRSVSWYQQTPGQGLQFLFEYFSETQRNKGNFPGRFSGRQFSNSRSEMNVSTLELGDSALYLCASSLSDGESNEQFFGPGTRLTVL.

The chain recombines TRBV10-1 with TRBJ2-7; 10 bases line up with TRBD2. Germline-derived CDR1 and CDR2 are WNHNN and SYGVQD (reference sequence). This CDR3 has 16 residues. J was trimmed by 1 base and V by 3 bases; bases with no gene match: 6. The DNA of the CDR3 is TGCGCCAGCAGTGATCCACGGACTAGCGGTTCCTACGAGCAGTACTTC. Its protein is CASSDPRTSGSYEQYF.

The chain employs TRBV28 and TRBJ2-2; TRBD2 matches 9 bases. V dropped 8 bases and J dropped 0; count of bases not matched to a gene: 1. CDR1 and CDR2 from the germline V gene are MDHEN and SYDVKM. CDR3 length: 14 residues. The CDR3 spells CASVAGANTGELFF. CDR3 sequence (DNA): TGTGCCAGCGTAGCGGGGGCGAACACCGGGGAGCTGTTTTTT.

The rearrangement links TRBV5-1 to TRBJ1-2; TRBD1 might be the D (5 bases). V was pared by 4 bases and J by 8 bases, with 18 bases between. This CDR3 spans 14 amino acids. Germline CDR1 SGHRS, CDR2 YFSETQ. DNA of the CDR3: TGCGCCAGCAGCCCGGGGACGTCCCTGAGGGGCTACACCTTC. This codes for CASSPGTSLRGYTF.

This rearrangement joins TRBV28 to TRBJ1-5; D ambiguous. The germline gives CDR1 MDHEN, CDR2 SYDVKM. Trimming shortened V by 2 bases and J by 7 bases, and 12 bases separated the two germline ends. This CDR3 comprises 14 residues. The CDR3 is CASSLITAGQPQHF. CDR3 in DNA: TGTGCCAGCAGTTTAATTACAGCTGGACAGCCCCAGCATTTT.

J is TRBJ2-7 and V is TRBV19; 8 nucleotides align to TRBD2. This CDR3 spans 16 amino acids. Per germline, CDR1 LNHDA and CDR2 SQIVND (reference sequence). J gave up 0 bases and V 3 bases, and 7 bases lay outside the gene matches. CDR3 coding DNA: TGTGCCAGTAGTATGAGCGGGAGCGTTCCCTCCTACGAGCAGTACTTC. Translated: CASSMSGSVPSYEQYF.

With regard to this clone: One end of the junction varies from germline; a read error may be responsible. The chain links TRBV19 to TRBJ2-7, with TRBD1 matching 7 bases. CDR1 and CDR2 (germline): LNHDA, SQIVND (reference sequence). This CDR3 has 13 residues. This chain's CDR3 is CASRRQGSYAQYF. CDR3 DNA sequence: TGTGCCAGTAGGAGACAGGGCTCCTACGCGCAGTACTTC.

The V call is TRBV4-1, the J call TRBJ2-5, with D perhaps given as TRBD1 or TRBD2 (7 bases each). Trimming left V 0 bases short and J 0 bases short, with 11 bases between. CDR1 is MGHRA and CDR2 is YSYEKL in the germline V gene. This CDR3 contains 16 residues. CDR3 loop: CASSQEGGTDQETQYF. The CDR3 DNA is TGCGCCAGCAGCCAAGAGGGAGGGACAGACCAAGAGACCCAGTACTTC.

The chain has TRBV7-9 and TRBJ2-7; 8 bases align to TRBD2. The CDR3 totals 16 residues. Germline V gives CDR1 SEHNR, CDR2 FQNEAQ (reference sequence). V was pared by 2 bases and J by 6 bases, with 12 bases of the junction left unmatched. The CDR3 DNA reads TGTGCCAGCAGCTTACGGGGGGGAACTCTCTTACTCGAGCAGTACTTC. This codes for CASSLRGGTLLLEQYF.

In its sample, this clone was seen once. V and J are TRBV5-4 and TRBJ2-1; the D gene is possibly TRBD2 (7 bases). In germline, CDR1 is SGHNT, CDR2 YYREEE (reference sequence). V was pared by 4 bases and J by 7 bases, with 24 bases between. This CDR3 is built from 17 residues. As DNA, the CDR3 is TGTGCCAGCAGCCCGGACGGGGGGCTAGTTATCCGGAATGAGCAGTTCTTC. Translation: CASSPDGGLVIRNEQFF.

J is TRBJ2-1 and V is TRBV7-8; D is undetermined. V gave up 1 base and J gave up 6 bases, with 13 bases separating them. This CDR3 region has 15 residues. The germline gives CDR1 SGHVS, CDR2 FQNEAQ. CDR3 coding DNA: TGTGCCAGCAGCTTAGTCCTCGTCGCCCCCAATGAGCAGTTCTTC. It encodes CASSLVLVAPNEQFF.

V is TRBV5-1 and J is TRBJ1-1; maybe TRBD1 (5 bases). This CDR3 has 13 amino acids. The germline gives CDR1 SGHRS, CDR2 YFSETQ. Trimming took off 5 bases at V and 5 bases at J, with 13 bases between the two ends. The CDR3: CASSISRETEAFF. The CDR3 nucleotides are TGCGCCAGCAGTATTTCCAGGGAAACTGAAGCTTTCTTT.

The CDR3 protein is CASSPGVGSYSGSYEQYF. CDR3 bases: TGTGCCAGCAGCCCCGGAGTGGGCTCCTACTCAGGGTCCTACGAGCAGTACTTC. V is TRBV6-4 and J is TRBJ2-7; D might be TRBD1 (5 bases). Trimming took off 6 bases at V and 1 base at J, with 25 bases between the two ends. The CDR3 covers 18 residues. The germline gives CDR1 MRHNA, CDR2 SNTAGT.

The CDR3 here is CASSVDLTGESAFF. CDR3 sequence (DNA): TGTGCCAGCAGCGTAGATTTGACAGGGGAAAGTGCTTTCTTT. V usage is TRBV9 and J usage is TRBJ1-1; 8 nucleotides align to TRBD1. V shed 0 bases and J 11 bases; nucleotides not matched to a gene: 9. This CDR3 has 14 amino acids. Per germline, CDR1 SGDLS and CDR2 YYNGEE. Filled out from reference TRBV9 and TRBJ1-1, the complete variable domain reads DSGVTQTPKHLITATGQRVTLRCSPRSGDLSVYWYQQSLDQGLQFLIQYYNGEERAKGNILERFSAQQFPDLHSELNLSSLELGDSALYFCASSVDLTGESAFFGQGTRLTVV.

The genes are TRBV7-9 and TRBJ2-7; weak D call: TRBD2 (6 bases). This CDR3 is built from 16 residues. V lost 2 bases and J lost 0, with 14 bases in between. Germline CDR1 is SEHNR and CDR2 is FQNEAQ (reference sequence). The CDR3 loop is CASSLSLARSSYEQYF. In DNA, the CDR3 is TGTGCCAGCAGCTTAAGCCTAGCGAGGAGCTCCTACGAGCAGTACTTC.

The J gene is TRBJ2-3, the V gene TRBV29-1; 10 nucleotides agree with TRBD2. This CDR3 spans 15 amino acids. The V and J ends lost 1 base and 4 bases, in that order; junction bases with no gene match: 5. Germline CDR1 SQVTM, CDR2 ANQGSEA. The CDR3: CSVEGAGGAPDTQYF. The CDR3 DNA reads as TGCAGCGTTGAAGGAGCGGGAGGGGCCCCAGATACGCAGTATTTT.